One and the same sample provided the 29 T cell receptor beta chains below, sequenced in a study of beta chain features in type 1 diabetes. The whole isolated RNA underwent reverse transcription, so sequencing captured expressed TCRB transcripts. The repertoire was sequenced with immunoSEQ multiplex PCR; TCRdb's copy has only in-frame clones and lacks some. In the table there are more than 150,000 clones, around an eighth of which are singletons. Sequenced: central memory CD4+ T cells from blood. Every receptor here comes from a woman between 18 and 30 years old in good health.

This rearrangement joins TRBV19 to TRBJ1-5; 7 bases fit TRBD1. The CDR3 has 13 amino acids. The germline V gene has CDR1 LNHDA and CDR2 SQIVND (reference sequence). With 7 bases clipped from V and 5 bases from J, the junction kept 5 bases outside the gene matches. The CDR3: CASTPGQYQPQHF. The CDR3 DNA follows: TGTGCCAGTACCCCGGGACAGTATCAGCCCCAGCATTTT.

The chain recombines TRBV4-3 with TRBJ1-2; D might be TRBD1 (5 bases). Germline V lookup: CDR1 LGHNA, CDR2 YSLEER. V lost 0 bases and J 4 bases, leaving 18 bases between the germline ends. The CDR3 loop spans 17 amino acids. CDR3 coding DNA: TGCGCCAGCAGCCAAGAATTCAGGGCGGACGGAATCTATGGCTACACCTTC. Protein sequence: CASSQEFRADGIYGYTF.

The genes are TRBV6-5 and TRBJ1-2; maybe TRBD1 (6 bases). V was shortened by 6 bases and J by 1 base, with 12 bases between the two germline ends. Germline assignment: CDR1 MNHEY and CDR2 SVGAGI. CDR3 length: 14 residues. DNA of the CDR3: TGTGCCAGCAGCTCGGGACACCTTAACTATGGCTACACCTTC. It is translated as CASSSGHLNYGYTF.

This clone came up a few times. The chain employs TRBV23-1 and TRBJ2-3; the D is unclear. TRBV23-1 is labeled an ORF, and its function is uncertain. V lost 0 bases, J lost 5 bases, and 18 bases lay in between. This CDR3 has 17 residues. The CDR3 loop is CASSQSLTGLVGDTQYF. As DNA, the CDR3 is TGCGCCAGCAGTCAATCGTTGACCGGGTTAGTTGGAGATACGCAGTATTTT.

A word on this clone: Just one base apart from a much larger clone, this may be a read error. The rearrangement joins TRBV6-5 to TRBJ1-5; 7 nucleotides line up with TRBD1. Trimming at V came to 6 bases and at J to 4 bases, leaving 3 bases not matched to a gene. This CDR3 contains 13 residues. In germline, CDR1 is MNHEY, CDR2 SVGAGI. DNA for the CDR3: TGTGCCAGCAGCCGACAGGGAAATCAGCCCCAGCATTTT. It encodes CASSRQGNQPQHF.

CDR3: CSGFEQGQIEAFF. In nucleotides, the CDR3 is TGCAGCGGGTTTGAGCAAGGACAAATTGAAGCTTTCTTT. V and J are TRBV29-1 and TRBJ1-1; possible D gene TRBD1, 5 bases. This CDR3 has 13 residues. Germline CDR1 reads SQVTM; CDR2 reads ANQGSEA. The V gene lost 7 bases and the J gene lost 7 bases, with 19 bases spanning the gap.

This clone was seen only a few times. This chain's CDR3 is CASSHRDWGNNEQFF. The CDR3 region has the DNA TGTGCCAGCTCTCACCGGGACTGGGGGAACAATGAGCAGTTCTTC. The chain carries TRBV28 and TRBJ2-1, with D tentatively TRBD2 (6 bases). Per the germline V gene, CDR1 is MDHEN and CDR2 is SYDVKM. The CDR3 length is 15 residues. V was trimmed by 8 bases and J by 5 bases, leaving 19 bases between them.

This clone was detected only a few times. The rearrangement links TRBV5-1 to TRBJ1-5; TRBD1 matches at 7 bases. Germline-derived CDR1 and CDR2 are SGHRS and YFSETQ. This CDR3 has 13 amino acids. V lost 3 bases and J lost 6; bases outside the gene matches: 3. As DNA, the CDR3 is TGCGCCAGCAGCTCCCAGGGGGGTCAGCCCCAGCATTTT. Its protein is CASSSQGGQPQHF.

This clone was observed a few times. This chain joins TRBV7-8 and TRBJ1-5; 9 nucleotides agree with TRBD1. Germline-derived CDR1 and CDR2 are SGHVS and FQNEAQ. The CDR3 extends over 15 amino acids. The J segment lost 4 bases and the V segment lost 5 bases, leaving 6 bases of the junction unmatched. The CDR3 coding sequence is TGTGCCAGCAGCCAGGGACAGGGAGAGAATCAGCCCCAGCATTTT. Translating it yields CASSQGQGENQPQHF.

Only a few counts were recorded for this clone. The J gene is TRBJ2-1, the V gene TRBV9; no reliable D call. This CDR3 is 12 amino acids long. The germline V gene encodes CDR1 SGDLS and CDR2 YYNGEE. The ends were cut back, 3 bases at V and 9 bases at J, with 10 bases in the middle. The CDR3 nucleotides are TGTGCCAGCAGCGCTTATGGCGGTGAGCAGTTCTTC. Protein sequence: CASSAYGGEQFF. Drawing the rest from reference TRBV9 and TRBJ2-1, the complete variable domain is DSGVTQTPKHLITATGQRVTLRCSPRSGDLSVYWYQQSLDQGLQFLIQYYNGEERAKGNILERFSAQQFPDLHSELNLSSLELGDSALYFCASSAYGGEQFFGPGTRLTVL.

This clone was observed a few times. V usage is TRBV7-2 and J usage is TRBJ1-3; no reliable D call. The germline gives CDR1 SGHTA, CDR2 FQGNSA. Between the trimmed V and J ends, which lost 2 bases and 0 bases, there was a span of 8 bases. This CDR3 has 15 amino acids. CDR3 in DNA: TGTGCCAGCAGCTTACCCCGGGTCTCTGGAAACACCATATATTTT. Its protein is CASSLPRVSGNTIYF.

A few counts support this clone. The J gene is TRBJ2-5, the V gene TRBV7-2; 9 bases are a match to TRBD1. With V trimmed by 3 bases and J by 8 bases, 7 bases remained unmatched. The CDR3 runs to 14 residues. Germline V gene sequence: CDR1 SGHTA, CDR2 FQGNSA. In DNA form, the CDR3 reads TGTGCCAGCAGCTTTGGGGACAGGGCCGGAACCCAGTACTTC. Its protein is CASSFGDRAGTQYF.

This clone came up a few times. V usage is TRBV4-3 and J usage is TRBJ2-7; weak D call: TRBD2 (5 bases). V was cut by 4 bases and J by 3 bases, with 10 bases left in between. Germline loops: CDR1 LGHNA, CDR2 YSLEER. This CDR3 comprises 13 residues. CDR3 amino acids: CASSLGRGYEQYF. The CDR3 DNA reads TGCGCCAGCAGCCTTGGTCGGGGCTACGAGCAGTACTTC.

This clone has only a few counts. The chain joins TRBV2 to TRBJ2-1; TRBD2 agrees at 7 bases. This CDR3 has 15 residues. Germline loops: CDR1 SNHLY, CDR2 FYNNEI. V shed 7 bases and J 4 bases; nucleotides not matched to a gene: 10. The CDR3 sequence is CASKRLLAEYNEQFF. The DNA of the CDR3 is TGTGCCAGCAAGAGGCTTCTAGCGGAGTACAATGAGCAGTTCTTC. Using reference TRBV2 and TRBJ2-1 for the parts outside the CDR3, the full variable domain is EPEVTQTPSHQVTQMGQEVILRCVPISNHLYFYWYRQILGQKVEFLVSFYNNEISEKSEIFDDQFSVERPDGSNFTLKIRSTKLEDSAMYFCASKRLLAEYNEQFFGPGTRLTVL.

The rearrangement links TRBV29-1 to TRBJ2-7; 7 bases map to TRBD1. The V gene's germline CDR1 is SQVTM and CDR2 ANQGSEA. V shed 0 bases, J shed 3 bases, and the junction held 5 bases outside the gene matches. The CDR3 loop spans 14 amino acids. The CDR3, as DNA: TGCAGCGTTGAAGATAGCTACAGGGGCTACGAGCAGTACTTC. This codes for CSVEDSYRGYEQYF.

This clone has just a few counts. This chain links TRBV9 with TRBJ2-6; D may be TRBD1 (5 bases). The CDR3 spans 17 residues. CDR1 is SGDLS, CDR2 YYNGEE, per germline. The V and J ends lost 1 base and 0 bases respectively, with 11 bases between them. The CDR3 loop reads CASSVSGLPSGANVLTF. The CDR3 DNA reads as TGTGCCAGCAGCGTATCAGGGTTACCCTCTGGGGCCAACGTCCTGACTTTC. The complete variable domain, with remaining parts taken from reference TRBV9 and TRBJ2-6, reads DSGVTQTPKHLITATGQRVTLRCSPRSGDLSVYWYQQSLDQGLQFLIQYYNGEERAKGNILERFSAQQFPDLHSELNLSSLELGDSALYFCASSVSGLPSGANVLTFGAGSRLTVL.

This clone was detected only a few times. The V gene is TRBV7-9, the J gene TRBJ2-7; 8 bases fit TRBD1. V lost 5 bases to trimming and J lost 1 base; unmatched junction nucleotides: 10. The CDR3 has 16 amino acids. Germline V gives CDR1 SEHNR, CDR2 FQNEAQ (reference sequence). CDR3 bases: TGTGCCAGCAGCCACCCTGGGCAGGGGGCTTCCTACGAGCAGTACTTC. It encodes CASSHPGQGASYEQYF.

In DNA form, the CDR3 reads TGTGCCAGCAGCCTACTGACTAGCGGGACCTACGAGCAGTACTTC. It codes for CASSLLTSGTYEQYF. The V gene is TRBV7-3, the J gene TRBJ2-7, with 11 bases matching TRBD2. With 5 bases clipped from V and 2 bases from J, the junction kept 5 bases outside the gene matches. From germline, CDR1 is SGHTA and CDR2 FQGTGA. This CDR3 is built from 15 residues.

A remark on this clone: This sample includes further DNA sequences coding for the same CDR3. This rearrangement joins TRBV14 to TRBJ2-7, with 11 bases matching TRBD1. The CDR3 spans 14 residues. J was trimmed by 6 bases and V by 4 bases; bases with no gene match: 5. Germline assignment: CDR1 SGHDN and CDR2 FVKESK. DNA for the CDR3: TGTGCCAGCAGCCCTCGGACAGGGGGCGCCGAGCAGTACTTC. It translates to CASSPRTGGAEQYF.

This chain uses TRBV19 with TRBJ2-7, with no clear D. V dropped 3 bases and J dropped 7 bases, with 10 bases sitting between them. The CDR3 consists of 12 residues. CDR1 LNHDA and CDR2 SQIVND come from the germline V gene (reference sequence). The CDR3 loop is CASSMAAAEQYF. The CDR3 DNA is TGTGCCAGTAGTATGGCGGCGGCGGAGCAGTACTTC.

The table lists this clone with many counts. CDR3 bases: TGTGCCACCAGCAGAGGCGGGATGTACGATGAGCAGTTCTTC. Residues: CATSRGGMYDEQFF. The rearrangement links TRBV15 to TRBJ2-1; maybe TRBD2 (6 bases). This CDR3 contains 14 residues. The V end lost 1 base, the J end lost 8 bases, and 12 bases lay between the germline ends. CDR1 is LNHNV and CDR2 is YYDKDF in the germline V gene (reference sequence).

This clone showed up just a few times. CDR3 loop: CASSPRPTGGFGANVLTF. CDR3 nucleotides: TGTGCCAGCAGTCCCCGTCCGACAGGGGGCTTTGGGGCCAACGTCCTGACTTTC. The V and J genes are TRBV28 and TRBJ2-6; 10 nucleotides line up with TRBD1. V shed 5 bases, J shed 3 bases, and the junction held 10 bases outside the gene matches. This CDR3 comprises 18 residues. The germline gives CDR1 MDHEN, CDR2 SYDVKM.

CDR3 coding DNA: TGTGCCAGAATCGTTGGAGTCGGCTACACCTTC. Residues: CARIVGVGYTF. The chain has TRBV2 and TRBJ1-2; D remains ambiguous. Germline V gives CDR1 SNHLY, CDR2 FYNNEI. The CDR3 spans 11 residues. Trimming took 9 bases from V and 8 from J, leaving 13 bases between them. Using reference TRBV2 and TRBJ1-2 for the parts outside the CDR3, the full variable domain is EPEVTQTPSHQVTQMGQEVILRCVPISNHLYFYWYRQILGQKVEFLVSFYNNEISEKSEIFDDQFSVERPDGSNFTLKIRSTKLEDSAMYFCARIVGVGYTFGSGTRLTVV.

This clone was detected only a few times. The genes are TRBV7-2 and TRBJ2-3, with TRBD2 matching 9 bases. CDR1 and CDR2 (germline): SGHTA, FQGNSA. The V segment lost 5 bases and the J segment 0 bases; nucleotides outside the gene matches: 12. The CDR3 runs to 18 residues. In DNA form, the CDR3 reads TGTGCCAGCAGCACCATCGTCCGGACTAGCGTGAGCACAGATACGCAGTATTTT. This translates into CASSTIVRTSVSTDTQYF.

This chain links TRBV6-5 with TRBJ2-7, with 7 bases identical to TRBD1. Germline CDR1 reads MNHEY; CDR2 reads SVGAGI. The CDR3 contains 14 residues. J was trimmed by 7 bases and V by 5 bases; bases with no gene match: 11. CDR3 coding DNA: TGTGCCAGCAGTAAGAGCGCGACAGGGTGGGAGCAGTACTTC. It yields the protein CASSKSATGWEQYF.

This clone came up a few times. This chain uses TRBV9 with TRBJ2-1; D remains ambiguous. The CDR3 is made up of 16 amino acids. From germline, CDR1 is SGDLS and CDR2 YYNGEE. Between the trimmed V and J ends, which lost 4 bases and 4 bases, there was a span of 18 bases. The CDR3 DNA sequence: TGTGCCAGCAGCTCTACGATACAGCTTCTTTACAATGAGCAGTTCTTC. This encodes CASSSTIQLLYNEQFF.

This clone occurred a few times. This chain's CDR3 is CASSTRDRGINQPQHF. The CDR3 nucleotides read TGTGCCAGCAGCACCCGGGACAGGGGAATCAATCAGCCCCAGCATTTT. The chain couples TRBV7-2 to TRBJ1-5, with TRBD1 matching 10 bases. The germline V gene encodes CDR1 SGHTA and CDR2 FQGNSA. The V segment lost 5 bases and the J segment 3 bases; nucleotides outside the gene matches: 7. The CDR3 extends over 16 amino acids.

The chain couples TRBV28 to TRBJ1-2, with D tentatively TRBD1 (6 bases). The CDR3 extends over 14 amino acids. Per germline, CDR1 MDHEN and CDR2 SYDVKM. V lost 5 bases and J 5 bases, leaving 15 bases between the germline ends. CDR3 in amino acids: CASSKGQPGYGYTF. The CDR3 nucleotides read TGTGCCAGCAGTAAAGGACAGCCGGGGTATGGCTACACCTTC.

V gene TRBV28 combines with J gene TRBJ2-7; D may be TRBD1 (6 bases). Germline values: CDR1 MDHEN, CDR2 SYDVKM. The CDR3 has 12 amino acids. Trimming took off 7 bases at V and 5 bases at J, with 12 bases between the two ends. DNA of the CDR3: TGTGCCAGCACCCCAGGGGTGGACGAGCAGTACTTC. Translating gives CASTPGVDEQYF.